The 20 T cell receptor beta chains in this list originate from one sample, sequenced in a study of blood T cell repertoires in COVID-19. TCRdb keeps only in-frame clones here, not all; method: immunoSEQ multiplex PCR. In the table there are around 110,000 clones, approximately 78% of which are singletons. Source material: peripheral blood. These TCRs come from a man aged 65 to 85 with acute or convalescent COVID-19.

The sample holds a few counts of this clone. The chain uses TRBV5-8 and TRBJ2-1; D possibly corresponds to TRBD1 (5 bases). The CDR3 contains 12 residues. The germline V gene has CDR1 SGHTS and CDR2 YDEGEE. V lost 4 bases, J lost 7 bases, and 9 bases lay in between. The CDR3 reads CASSETENEQFF. The CDR3 DNA follows: TGTGCCAGCAGCGAGACAGAAAATGAGCAGTTCTTC.

In this sample, this clone is medium-sized. The chain uses TRBV28 and TRBJ2-5; TRBD1 matches at 9 bases. The germline V gene has CDR1 MDHEN and CDR2 SYDVKM. This CDR3 is built from 14 residues. Trimming at V came to 8 bases and at J to 1 base, leaving 5 bases not matched to a gene. CDR3 nucleotide sequence: TGTGCCAGCTCCCGGGACAGGGTCCAAGAGACCCAGTACTTC. Translating gives CASSRDRVQETQYF.

The rearrangement links TRBV7-9 to TRBJ2-6, with TRBD1 matching 7 bases. Germline lookup yields CDR1 SEHNR and CDR2 FQNEAQ (reference sequence). V was clipped by 9 bases and J by 0 bases; unmatched bases: 8. The CDR3 has 16 amino acids. This chain's CDR3 is CASRDRFVSGANVLTF. In nucleotides, the CDR3 is TGTGCCAGTCGGGACAGATTTGTCTCTGGGGCCAACGTCCTGACTTTC.

This chain connects TRBV19 to TRBJ1-1; D remains ambiguous. This CDR3 spans 13 amino acids. Trimming shortened V by 4 bases and J by 6 bases, and 12 bases separated the two germline ends. CDR1 is LNHDA, CDR2 SQIVND, per germline (reference sequence). The chain's CDR3 is CASSKRGAPEAFF. The DNA of the CDR3 is TGTGCCAGTAGTAAGCGGGGTGCCCCTGAAGCTTTCTTT.

The CDR3 here is CASSGGGTRDTQYF. The DNA for the CDR3 is TGCGCCAGCAGCGGTGGCGGGACTCGAGATACGCAGTATTTT. V usage is TRBV5-1 and J usage is TRBJ2-3, with D perhaps TRBD2 (6 bases). CDR3 size: 14 residues. Germline lookup yields CDR1 SGHRS and CDR2 YFSETQ. Trimming left V 4 bases short and J 5 bases short, with 14 bases between.

The V call is TRBV5-1, the J call TRBJ1-6, with D unresolved. The germline CDR1 and CDR2 sequences are SGHRS and YFSETQ. Trimming shortened V by 0 bases and J by 10 bases, and 20 bases separated the two germline ends. The CDR3 runs to 17 residues. This CDR3 is CASSLAPEVSGGSPLHF. For the CDR3, the DNA is TGCGCCAGCAGCTTGGCCCCGGAGGTGTCAGGAGGGTCACCCCTCCACTTT. Supplemented by reference TRBV5-1 and TRBJ1-6, the full variable domain reads KAGVTQTPRYLIKTRGQQVTLSCSPISGHRSVSWYQQTPGQGLQFLFEYFSETQRNKGNFPGRFSGRQFSNSRSEMNVSTLELGDSALYLCASSLAPEVSGGSPLHFGNGTRLTVT.

The V and J genes are TRBV4-1 and TRBJ1-2; D might be TRBD1 (5 bases). This CDR3 has 16 residues. Germline V gene sequence: CDR1 MGHRA, CDR2 YSYEKL. Trimming removed 0 bases at V and 8 bases at J, with 19 bases between. The chain's CDR3 is CASSQDQDISRRGYTF. CDR3 nucleotides: TGCGCCAGCAGCCAAGATCAGGACATCTCTCGGAGAGGCTACACCTTC.

The chain carries TRBV7-9 and TRBJ1-5, with TRBD1 matching 7 bases. V gave up 3 bases and J gave up 7 bases; unmatched junction bases: 6. This CDR3 spans 14 amino acids. Per germline, CDR1 SEHNR and CDR2 FQNEAQ (reference sequence). The CDR3 coding sequence is TGTGCCAGCAGCTTTTCAGGGGGGCAACAGCCCCAGCATTTT. It encodes CASSFSGGQQPQHF.

The gene calls are TRBV5-1 and TRBJ2-7; D call uncertain. V lost 4 bases and J lost 4, with 9 bases in between. The CDR3 covers 12 residues. The germline CDR1 and CDR2 sequences are SGHRS and YFSETQ. The CDR3 region has the DNA TGCGCCAGCAGCGCAAACAGTTACGAGCAGTACTTC. Its protein is CASSANSYEQYF. The full variable domain, rest sourced from reference TRBV5-1 and TRBJ2-7, is KAGVTQTPRYLIKTRGQQVTLSCSPISGHRSVSWYQQTPGQGLQFLFEYFSETQRNKGNFPGRFSGRQFSNSRSEMNVSTLELGDSALYLCASSANSYEQYFGPGTRLTVT.

This clone has just one count. The gene calls are TRBV3-1 (or the pseudogene TRBV3-2) and TRBJ1-6; a possible D gene is TRBD1 (6 bases). This CDR3 comprises 17 residues. In germline, CDR1 is LGHDT, CDR2 YNNKEL (reference sequence). Trimming cost V 2 bases and J 7 bases, with 18 bases left between them. The CDR3 reads CASSQSTGGQGNSPLHF. In nucleotides, the CDR3 is TGTGCCAGCAGCCAATCAACGGGGGGGCAGGGCAATTCACCCCTCCACTTT.

This chain joins TRBV3-1 (or the pseudogene TRBV3-2) and TRBJ1-1; 8 bases match TRBD1. The CDR3 has 15 amino acids. After removal of 5 bases from V and 1 base from J, the junction contained 6 bases not matched to a gene. Germline V gives CDR1 LGHDT, CDR2 YNNKEL (reference sequence). CDR3 amino acids: CASSGQGFSNTEAFF. Here the CDR3 DNA reads TGTGCCAGCAGCGGACAGGGTTTCTCGAACACTGAAGCTTTCTTT.

A single count supports this clone. The rearrangement uses TRBV28 and TRBJ2-1; 8 nucleotides line up with TRBD1. The J segment lost 0 bases and the V segment lost 6 bases, leaving 7 bases of the junction unmatched. The germline V gene has CDR1 MDHEN and CDR2 SYDVKM. CDR3 length equals 16 residues. The CDR3 DNA is TGTGCCAGCAGCCAGGGGGCATTGGGCTCCTACAATGAGCAGTTCTTC. Translated, it gives CASSQGALGSYNEQFF.

The V call is TRBV5-4, the J call TRBJ1-3; D is uncertain. The germline gives CDR1 SGHNT, CDR2 YYREEE (reference sequence). The CDR3 is 16 residues long. With 0 bases removed from V and 0 bases from J, the gap between germline ends came to 10 bases. CDR3 DNA sequence: TGTGCCAGCAGCTTGGTCACAGCCTCCTCTGGAAACACCATATATTTT. Translated, it gives CASSLVTASSGNTIYF.

In nucleotides, the CDR3 is TGTGCCAGCAGTGACAGGGGTTTTGATAATTCACCCCTCCACTTT. This codes for CASSDRGFDNSPLHF. The chain has TRBV6-1 and TRBJ1-6; tentative D call: TRBD1 (6 bases). The V gene's germline CDR1 is MNHNS and CDR2 SASEGT. V shed 3 bases and J shed 5 bases, with 11 bases lying between them. The CDR3 runs to 15 residues.

V gene TRBV2 combines with J gene TRBJ2-4, with 7 bases that match TRBD2. CDR1 SNHLY and CDR2 FYNNEI come from the germline V gene. The CDR3 has 15 amino acids. The ends lost 8 bases at V and 3 bases at J; junction bases unmatched: 10. The CDR3 DNA reads TGTGCCAGCTGGAGCGGGGACCCCGACAAAAACATTCAGTACTTC. It is translated as CASWSGDPDKNIQYF.

V gene TRBV7-8 combines with J gene TRBJ1-1, with 9 bases aligning to TRBD1. The junction had 5 bases not matched to a gene; V was cut back by 5 bases and J by 1 base. This CDR3 has 15 residues. Germline CDR1 and CDR2: SGHVS and FQNEAQ. The CDR3 DNA reads as TGTGCCAGCAGCAGACCGGGACAGGGGAACACTGAAGCTTTCTTT. This codes for CASSRPGQGNTEAFF.

There are a few counts of this clone. The CDR3 DNA reads as TGTGCCAGCAGTATGGGACAGGAGAAGCAGTACTTC. It is translated as CASSMGQEKQYF. The genes are TRBV12-3 or TRBV12-4 and TRBJ2-7; 8 positions agree with TRBD1. Trimming removed 5 bases from V and 8 bases from J; junction bases left unmatched: 5. The CDR3 length is 12 residues.

This chain links TRBV19 with TRBJ1-2, with 10 bases lining up with TRBD1. In germline, CDR1 is LNHDA, CDR2 SQIVND (reference sequence). After removal of 5 bases from V and 3 bases from J, the junction contained 6 bases not matched to a gene. This CDR3 has 15 amino acids. The CDR3 DNA is TGTGCCAGTAGTTCCGGAGGGACAGGGGACTATGGCTACACCTTC. It codes for CASSSGGTGDYGYTF.

The rearrangement uses TRBV10-1 and TRBJ2-2; D is unresolved. CDR1 is WNHNN and CDR2 is SYGVQD in the germline V gene (reference sequence). CDR3 length: 12 residues. V was clipped by 5 bases and J by 3 bases, with 4 bases between them. The CDR3 bases are TGCGCCAGCAGTTTATACACCGGGGAGCTGTTTTTT. It translates to CASSLYTGELFF.

V and J are TRBV28 and TRBJ1-1; the match to TRBD1 covers 11 bases. This CDR3 has 15 residues. Germline V gene sequence: CDR1 MDHEN, CDR2 SYDVKM. V lost 5 bases and J lost 5; bases outside the gene matches: 7. Here the CDR3 reads CASSPPGQGATEAFF. In DNA, the CDR3 is TGTGCCAGCAGTCCACCCGGACAGGGGGCGACTGAAGCTTTCTTT.